Listed below are T cell receptor beta chains from one sample, sequenced in a study of preoperative IRX-2 immunotherapy in early breast cancer. Sequencing used immunoSEQ multiplex PCR; TCRdb keeps in-frame clones, though not all of them. The data show under 45,000 clones, approximately 94% seen once. The sample in question was tumor tissue, obtained after IRX-2 immunotherapy. These receptors all come from a human donor with breast cancer. The CDR3 runs from the conserved cysteine through the conserved F or W. The order of the fields is V gene, clone size, D gene, J gene, CDR3 protein, CDR3 DNA. A D gene is named only where the DNA matches it firmly. Clone sizes are given selectively: once, few, many, or a class where the clone is expanded.

TRBV6-6,-,-,TRBJ1-1,CASILSWESRTEAFF,TGTGCCAGCATTTTGTCTTGGGAATCTAGGACTGAAGCTTTCTTT
TRBV7-2,-,-,TRBJ1-5,CASSLGILGSNQPQHF,TGTGCCAGCAGCTTAGGAATTCTGGGTAGCAATCAGCCCCAGCATTTT
TRBV4-3,once,TRBD1,TRBJ1-1,CASSQARGGGVAFF,TGCGCCAGCAGCCAAGCGCGAGGGGGCGGCGTTGCTTTCTTT
TRBV19,-,-,TRBJ1-2,CASSRSRANYGYTF,TGTGCCAGTAGTAGGTCCAGGGCCAACTATGGCTACACCTTC
TRBV11-2,once,-,TRBJ2-7,CASSAPYGLPAYEQYF,TGTGCCAGCAGCGCACCCTATGGACTACCAGCCTACGAGCAGTACTTC
TRBV7-9,-,-,TRBJ2-3,CASSPLDTQYF,TGTGCCAGCAGCCCACTCGATACGCAGTATTTT
TRBV7-3,-,-,TRBJ2-5,CASSFDPFETQYF,TGTGCCAGCAGCTTTGACCCGTTCGAGACCCAGTACTTC
TRBV19,-,-,TRBJ2-3,CASSIPSTDTQYF,TGTGCCAGTAGTATACCCTCCACAGATACGCAGTATTTT
TRBV18,-,-,TRBJ1-1,CASSQGEETEAFF,TGTGCCAGCTCACAGGGGGAGGAGACTGAAGCTTTCTTT
TRBV5-1,-,TRBD2,TRBJ2-7,CASSFRGGDEQYF,TGCGCCAGCAGCTTCCGGGGGGGGGACGAGCAGTACTTC
TRBV9,-,TRBD1,TRBJ2-7,CASSADPGTASYEQYF,TGTGCCAGCAGCGCGGACCCCGGGACAGCCTCCTACGAGCAGTACTTC
TRBV7-3,-,-,TRBJ2-3,CASSTKHQGGTDTQYF,TGTGCCAGCAGCACCAAGCACCAGGGCGGGACAGATACGCAGTATTTT
TRBV4-1,-,-,TRBJ2-1,CASSQVTSRNEQFF,TGCGCCAGCAGCCAAGTAACTAGTCGGAATGAGCAGTTCTTC
TRBV7-9,-,-,TRBJ1-6,CASSSDPENSPLHF,TGTGCCAGTTCCTCCGATCCGGAGAATTCACCCCTCCACTTT
TRBV18,-,-,TRBJ2-1,CASLVAPTLGGQFF,TGTGCCAGCTTAGTCGCACCTACCCTCGGGGGGCAGTTCTTC
TRBV28,-,TRBD2,TRBJ2-3,CASSSPSLRGGPDTQYF,TGTGCCAGCAGTTCCCCCTCCCTGCGGGGGGGACCAGATACGCAGTATTTT
TRBV9,-,-,TRBJ2-2,CASSVEGYSGELFF,TGTGCCAGCAGCGTAGAGGGGTATAGCGGGGAGCTGTTTTTT
TRBV9,-,-,TRBJ2-7,CASSKTGQSYEQYF,TGTGCCAGCAGCAAAACGGGACAATCCTACGAGCAGTACTTC
TRBV28,-,-,TRBJ2-3,CASDGGTDTQYF,TGTGCCAGCGATGGGGGCACAGATACGCAGTATTTT
TRBV1,-,-,TRBJ2-7,CTSPLRGGHPYEQYF,TGCACCAGCCCCTTAAGGGGGGGCCACCCCTACGAGCAGTACTTC
TRBV5-4,-,-,TRBJ2-7,CASTNEPGLQPTEQYF,TGTGCCAGCACCAACGAACCGGGTCTTCAACCCACCGAGCAGTACTTC
TRBV28,-,-,TRBJ2-1,CASSTIVVRSYNEQFF,TGTGCCAGCAGTACGATCGTGGTGAGGTCCTACAATGAGCAGTTCTTC
TRBV19,-,TRBD1,TRBJ1-5,CASSITGQGDQPQHF,TGTGCCAGTAGTATTACGGGGCAGGGGGATCAGCCCCAGCATTTT
TRBV15,-,TRBD1,TRBJ1-2,CATSRVLPLRDRGYYGYTF,TGTGCCACCAGCAGAGTTCTTCCACTCCGGGACAGGGGGTACTATGGCTACACCTTC
TRBV7-2,-,-,TRBJ2-7,CASSSAVGLSYEQYF,TGTGCCAGCAGCTCCGCTGTAGGTTTATCCTACGAGCAGTACTTC
TRBV30,-,-,TRBJ2-5,CAWSSMGETQYF,TGTGCCTGGAGTTCGATGGGAGAGACCCAGTACTTC
TRBV7-3,-,-,TRBJ2-7,CASSLTRQGQASYEQYF,TGTGCCAGCAGCTTAACTCGTCAGGGGCAAGCATCCTACGAGCAGTACTTC
TRBV7-9,-,-,TRBJ1-1,CASSLYSSGAEAFF,TGTGCCAGCAGCTTATACAGCTCCGGGGCTGAAGCTTTCTTT
TRBV4-3,once,-,TRBJ2-2,CASSHLVGRDSGELFF,TGCGCCAGCAGCCACCTGGTCGGCAGGGATTCCGGGGAGCTGTTTTTT
TRBV4-3,-,-,TRBJ2-1,CASSQENGSFEQFF,TGCGCCAGCAGCCAAGAGAACGGTTCCTTTGAGCAGTTCTTC
TRBV28,-,-,TRBJ2-7,CASSSPGTTYEQYF,TGTGCCAGCAGTTCCCCAGGGACCACCTACGAGCAGTACTTC
TRBV27,-,-,TRBJ2-5,CASSLRGETQYF,TGTGCCAGCAGTTTAAGGGGGGAGACCCAGTACTTC
TRBV5-4,-,-,TRBJ1-5,CASSFGGNQPQHF,TGTGCCAGCAGCTTTGGCGGCAATCAGCCCCAGCATTTT
TRBV6-6,-,-,TRBJ2-7,CASTGTLPYEQYF,TGTGCCAGCACCGGGACCCTGCCCTACGAGCAGTACTTC
TRBV28,-,-,TRBJ1-1,CASSNPGQNF,TGTGCCAGCAGCAACCCGGGACAAAACTTT
TRBV6-4,-,TRBD2,TRBJ2-2,CASRASGGDGELFF,TGTGCCAGCAGGGCTAGCGGGGGAGACGGGGAGCTGTTTTTT
TRBV19,-,-,TRBJ2-1,CASSSASRDEQFF,TGTGCCAGTAGTTCGGCTAGCAGGGATGAGCAGTTCTTC
TRBV6-5,-,TRBD2,TRBJ2-7,CASRHPGAGVYEQYF,TGTGCCAGCAGGCACCCGGGCGCGGGAGTCTACGAGCAGTACTTC
TRBV7-8,-,-,TRBJ1-1,CASSLAGRTEAFF,TGTGCCAGCAGCTTAGCAGGGAGGACTGAAGCTTTCTTT
TRBV4-2,-,-,TRBJ2-1,CASSQDLRRSNEQFF,TGTGCCAGCAGCCAAGATCTAAGGAGGTCCAATGAGCAGTTCTTC
TRBV7-9,-,-,TRBJ2-7,CASSSTRDFYEQYF,TGTGCCAGCAGCTCAACACGGGACTTCTACGAGCAGTACTTC
TRBV29-1,-,-,TRBJ1-1,CSVEDQAFF,TGCAGCGTTGAGGATCAAGCTTTCTTT
TRBV5-4,-,-,TRBJ1-1,CASSLDGYEAFF,TGTGCCAGCAGCTTGGACGGATATGAAGCTTTCTTT
TRBV4-3,-,-,TRBJ1-3,CASSQGQGNTIYF,TGCGCCAGCAGCCAGGGGCAGGGAAACACCATATATTTT
TRBV30,-,-,TRBJ1-2,CACPTVGGRYGYTF,TGTGCCTGCCCGACCGTCGGAGGGAGATATGGCTACACCTTC
TRBV7-6,-,-,TRBJ1-1,CASLGSMGTEAFF,TGTGCCAGCCTTGGTTCAATGGGCACTGAAGCTTTCTTT
TRBV25-1,-,-,TRBJ2-3,CASSEETIFPDTQYF,TGTGCCAGCAGTGAAGAAACTATCTTCCCAGATACGCAGTATTTT
TRBV27,-,-,TRBJ1-5,CASSPQSGIGQPQHF,TGTGCCAGCAGTCCCCAGTCAGGGATTGGTCAGCCCCAGCATTTT
TRBV7-9,-,TRBD2,TRBJ2-7,CASSQGLASYEQYF,TGTGCCAGCAGCCAGGGACTAGCTAGCTACGAGCAGTACTTC
TRBV7-3,-,-,TRBJ1-5,CASSLGRGQPQHF,TGTGCCAGCAGCTTAGGGCGCGGTCAGCCCCAGCATTTT
TRBV19,-,TRBD1,TRBJ1-2,CASSGQGNYGYTF,TGTGCCAGTAGTGGACAGGGGAACTATGGCTACACCTTC
TRBV15,-,TRBD2,TRBJ2-1,CATSSPTGTSGASSYNEQFF,TGTGCCACCAGCAGCCCCACCGGGACTAGCGGAGCCAGCTCCTACAATGAGCAGTTCTTC
TRBV7-2,-,TRBD2,TRBJ2-1,CASSLSGRAGQFF,TGTGCCAGCAGCCTCAGCGGGAGGGCCGGGCAGTTCTTC